In this sample, the clone carrying this T cell receptor (beta chain) turned up a few times. Its antigen remains unknown. cDNA synthesis used the whole RNA isolate, giving expressed TCRB sequences. Read counts averaged roughly 3.5 million for samples of naive, central memory and regulatory T cells. TCRdb keeps only in-frame clones here, not all; method: immunoSEQ multiplex PCR. The table includes 900,000 or so clones, about a sixth detected once. Trimming removed 0 bases from V and 0 bases from J, with 12 bases in between. The CDR3 has 16 residues. Germline assignment: CDR1 MNHEY and CDR2 SVGAGI. The data were obtained in a study of beta chain features in type 1 diabetes. As for the study in general: Age, gender, cell numbers and subset yield matched between patients and controls. Whole-study findings and limits: There were fewer insertions and more deletions at the VDJ junctions of type 1 diabetes patients. A potential PCR bias toward shorter templates would be equal in patient and control samples.

The chain uses TRBV6-5 and TRBJ2-7; D might be TRBD1 or TRBD2, each matching 6 bases. The sequence was collected from a woman under 30 in good health. Input material: naive CD4+ T cells from blood. The CDR3 sequence is CASSYSGGRSSYEQYF. The CDR3 nucleotides are TGTGCCAGCAGTTACTCCGGGGGCAGGAGCTCCTACGAGCAGTACTTC.